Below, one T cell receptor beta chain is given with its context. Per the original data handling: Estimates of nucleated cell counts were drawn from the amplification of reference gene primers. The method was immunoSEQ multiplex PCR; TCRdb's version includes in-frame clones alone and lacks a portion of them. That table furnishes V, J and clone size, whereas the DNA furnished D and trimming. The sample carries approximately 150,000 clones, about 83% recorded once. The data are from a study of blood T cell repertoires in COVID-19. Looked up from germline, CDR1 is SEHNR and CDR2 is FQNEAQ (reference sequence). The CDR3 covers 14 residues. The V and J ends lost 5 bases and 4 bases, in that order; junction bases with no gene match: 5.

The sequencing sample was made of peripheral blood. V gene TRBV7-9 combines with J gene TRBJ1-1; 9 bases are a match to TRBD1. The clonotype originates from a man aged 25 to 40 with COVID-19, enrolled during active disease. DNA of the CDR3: TGTGCCAGCAGCCCTAAGACAGGGGGCACTGAAGCTTTCTTT. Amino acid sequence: CASSPKTGGTEAFF.